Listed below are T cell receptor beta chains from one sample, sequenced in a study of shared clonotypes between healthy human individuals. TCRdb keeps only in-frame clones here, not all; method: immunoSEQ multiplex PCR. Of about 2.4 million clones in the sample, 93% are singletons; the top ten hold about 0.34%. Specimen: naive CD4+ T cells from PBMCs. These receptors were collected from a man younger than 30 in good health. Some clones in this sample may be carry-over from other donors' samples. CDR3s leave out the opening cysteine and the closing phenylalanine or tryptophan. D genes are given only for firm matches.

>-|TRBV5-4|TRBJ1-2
ASSLAGRSVGGYT
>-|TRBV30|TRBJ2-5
AWARGGPQETQY
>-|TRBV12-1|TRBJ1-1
ASSYKTENTEAF
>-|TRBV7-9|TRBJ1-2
ASSLGDGNYGYT
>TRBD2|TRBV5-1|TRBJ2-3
ASSLRLAGGSSTDTQY
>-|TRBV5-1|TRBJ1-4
ASSLLTGGNEKLF
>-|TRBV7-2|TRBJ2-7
ASSLGVLLPYEQY
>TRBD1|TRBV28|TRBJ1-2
ASTQGVYGYT
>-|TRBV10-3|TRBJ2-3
AITGSNPADTQY
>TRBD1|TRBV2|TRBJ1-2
ASFGQAALYGYT
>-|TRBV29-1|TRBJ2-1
SVVRGETGNEQF
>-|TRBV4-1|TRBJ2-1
ASSQHGFYNEQF
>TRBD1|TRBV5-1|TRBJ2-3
ASGQGIADTQY
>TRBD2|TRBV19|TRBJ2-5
ASSVWTSGSETQY
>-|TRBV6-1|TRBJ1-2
ASSEARAGGYT
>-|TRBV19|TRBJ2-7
ASSPFGTPYEQY
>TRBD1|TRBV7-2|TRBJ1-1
ASSIQGATTEAF
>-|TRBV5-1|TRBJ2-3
ASSRTDTQY
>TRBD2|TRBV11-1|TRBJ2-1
ASSLGLAGYLEQF
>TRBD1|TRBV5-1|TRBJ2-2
ASSLLGTGNTGELF
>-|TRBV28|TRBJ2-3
ASSRGGDTDTQY
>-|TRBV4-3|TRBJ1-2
ASSVGGSNYGYT
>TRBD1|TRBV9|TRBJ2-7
ASSPRGQGYEQY
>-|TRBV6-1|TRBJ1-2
AIHDPGKGDYGYT
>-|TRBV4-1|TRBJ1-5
ASSQFGVSSNQPQH
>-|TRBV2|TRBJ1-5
ASSSDSNQPQH
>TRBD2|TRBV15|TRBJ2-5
ATSRAGGGETQY
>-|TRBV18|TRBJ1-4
ASSPPRGNEKLF
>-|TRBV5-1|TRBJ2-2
ASSLGDANTGELF
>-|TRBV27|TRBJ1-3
ASRSPGNTIY
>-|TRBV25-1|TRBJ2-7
ASSEWASTYEQY
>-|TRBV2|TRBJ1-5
ASSGTDPNQPQH
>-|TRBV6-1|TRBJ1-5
ASSFYRDSNQPQH
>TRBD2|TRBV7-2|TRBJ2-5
ASSLARLAGTETQY
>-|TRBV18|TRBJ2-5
ASSPSGTGDETQY
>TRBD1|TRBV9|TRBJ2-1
ASSARGQGQYNEQF
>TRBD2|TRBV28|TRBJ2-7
ASSLLAGLAYEQY
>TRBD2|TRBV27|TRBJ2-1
ASSSEGLAGDEQF
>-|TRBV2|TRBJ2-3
ASSRLTSTDTQY
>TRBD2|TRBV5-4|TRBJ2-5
ASSTAREGGETQY
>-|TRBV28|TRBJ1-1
ASSLWVRNTEAF
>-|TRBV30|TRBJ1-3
AWSVQNRARNTIY
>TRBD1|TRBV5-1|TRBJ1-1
ASSSDRAGITEAF
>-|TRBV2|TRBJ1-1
AWRVNTEAF
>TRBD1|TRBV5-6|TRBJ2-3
ASSFRPGTGYTDTQY
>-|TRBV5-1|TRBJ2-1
ASSLDSGTKQF
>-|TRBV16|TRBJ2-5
ASSPPRGGGETQY
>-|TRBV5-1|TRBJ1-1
ASSPRTGANTEAF
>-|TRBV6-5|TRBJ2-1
ASRLTGKNEQF
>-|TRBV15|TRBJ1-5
ATSSEQAAVGQPQH
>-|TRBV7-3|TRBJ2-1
ASSFTLSSYNEQF
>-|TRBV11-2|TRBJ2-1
ASSSSLSNEQF
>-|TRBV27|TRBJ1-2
ASSADWTDYGYT
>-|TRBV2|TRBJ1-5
ASSEGNSNQPQH
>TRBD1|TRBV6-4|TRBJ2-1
ASRTGSGNEQF